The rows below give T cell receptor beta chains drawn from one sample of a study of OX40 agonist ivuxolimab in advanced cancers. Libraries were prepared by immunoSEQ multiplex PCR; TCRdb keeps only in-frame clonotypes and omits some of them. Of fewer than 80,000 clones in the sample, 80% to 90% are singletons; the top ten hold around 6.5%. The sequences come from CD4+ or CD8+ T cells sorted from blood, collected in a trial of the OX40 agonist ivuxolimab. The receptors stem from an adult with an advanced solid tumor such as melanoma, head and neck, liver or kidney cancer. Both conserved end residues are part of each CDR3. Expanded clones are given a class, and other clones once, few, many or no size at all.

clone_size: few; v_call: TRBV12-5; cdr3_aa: CASGEGERQPQHF
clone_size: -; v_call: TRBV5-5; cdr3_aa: CASSLGTTLWDEQFF
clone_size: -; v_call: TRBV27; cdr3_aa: CASSFGTSGRNEQFF
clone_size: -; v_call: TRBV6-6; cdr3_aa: CASSPGHEQYF
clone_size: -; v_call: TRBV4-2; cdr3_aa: CASSPWAGATEAFF
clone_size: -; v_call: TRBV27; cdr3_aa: CASSLSVGRTTYGYGYTF
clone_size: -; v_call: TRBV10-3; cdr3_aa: CAISGDGDTQYF
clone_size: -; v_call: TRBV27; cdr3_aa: CASRFGTHTGELFF
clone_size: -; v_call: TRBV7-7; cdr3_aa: CASSLAVAGETQYF
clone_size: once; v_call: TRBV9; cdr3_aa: CASSSTSGDYEQYF
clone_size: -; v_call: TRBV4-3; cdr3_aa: CASSQDLRVTNEKLFF
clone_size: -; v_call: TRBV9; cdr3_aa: CASSPGHTGELFF
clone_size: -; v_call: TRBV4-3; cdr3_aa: CASSQDSGPTGGGYGYTF
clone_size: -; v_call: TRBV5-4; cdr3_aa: CASSFLGGNYGYTF
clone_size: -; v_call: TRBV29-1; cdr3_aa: CSVVSDRESGANVLTF
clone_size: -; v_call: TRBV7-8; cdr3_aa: CASSLPFYEQYF
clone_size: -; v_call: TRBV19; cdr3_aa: CASSLLLTGELFF
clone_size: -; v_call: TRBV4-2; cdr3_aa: CASSYNLGQEAFF
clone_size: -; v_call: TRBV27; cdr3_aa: CASSLSGRAPQHF
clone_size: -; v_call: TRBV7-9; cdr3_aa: CASSPGLAVLTF
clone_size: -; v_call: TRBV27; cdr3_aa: CASRGQGSVYGYTF
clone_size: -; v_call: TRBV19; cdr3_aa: CASSIDTGELFF
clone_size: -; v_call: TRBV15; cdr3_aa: CATSTSTVSNQPQHF
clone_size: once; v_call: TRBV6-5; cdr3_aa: CASSYHPGIQDTEAFF
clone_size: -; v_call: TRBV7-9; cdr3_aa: CASSPPGHANYGYTF
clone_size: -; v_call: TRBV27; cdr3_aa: CASRQTPGTEYEQYF
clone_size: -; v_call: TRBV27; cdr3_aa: CASSFRTRTLYDTNTGELFF
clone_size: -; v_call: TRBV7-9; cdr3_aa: CASSQQGAPSYEQYF
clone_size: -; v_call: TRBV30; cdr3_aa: CAWTLGAGEPSEPQHF
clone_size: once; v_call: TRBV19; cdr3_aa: CASSTRPGDLATNEKLFF
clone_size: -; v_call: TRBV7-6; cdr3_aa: CASSSGTDTYEQYF
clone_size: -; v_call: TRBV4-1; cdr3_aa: CASSQRFSDNSPLHF
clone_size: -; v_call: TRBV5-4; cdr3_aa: CASSWSGTSGSDTQYF
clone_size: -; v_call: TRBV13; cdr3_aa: CASSPAGTGSYEQYF
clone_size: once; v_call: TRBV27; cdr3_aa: CASSLSSRLEQYF
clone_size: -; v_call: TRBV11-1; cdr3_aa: CASSLPAGDEQFF
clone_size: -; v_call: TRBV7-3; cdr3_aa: CASSPTSGSSYEQYF
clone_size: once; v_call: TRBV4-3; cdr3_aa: CASSQDLGLTTGELFF
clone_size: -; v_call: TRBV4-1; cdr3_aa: CASSQDPLAGATGGFF
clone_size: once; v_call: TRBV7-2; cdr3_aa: CASSWFGADYGYTF
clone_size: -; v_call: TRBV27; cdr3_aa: CASSPRLAVNEQFF
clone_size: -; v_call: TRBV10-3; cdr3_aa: CAIRGTGIEQYF
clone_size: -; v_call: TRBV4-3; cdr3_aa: CASSQDDSYNEKLFF
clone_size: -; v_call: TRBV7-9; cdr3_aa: CASSPLDRASNGYTF
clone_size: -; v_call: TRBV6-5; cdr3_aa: CATTGGNYGYTF
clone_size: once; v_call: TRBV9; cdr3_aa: CASSVAGLTQETQYF
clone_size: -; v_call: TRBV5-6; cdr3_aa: CASSPSPISSYEQYF
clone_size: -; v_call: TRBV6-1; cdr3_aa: CASSEVFGYTF
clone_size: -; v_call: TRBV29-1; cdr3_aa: CSVEGPGTDLGEQFF
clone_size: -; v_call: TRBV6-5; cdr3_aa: CASSLTWSYEQYF
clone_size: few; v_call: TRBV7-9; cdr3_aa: CASSSYDQPQHF